These 27 T cell receptor beta chains were all obtained from the same sample, sequenced in a study of cytomegalovirus exposure and HLA in healthy donors (dated by TCRdb to the late 2010s). The receptor library was made with the immunoSEQ multiplex PCR assay. For the multiplex PCR, a mixture combining 60 forward primers for TCR Vbeta segments and 13 reverse primers for TCR Jbeta segments was used. As stored in TCRdb, this immuneACCESS dataset retains in-frame rearrangements with V and J assigned. A fraction of the clones does not appear; measured against another copy, unresolved V genes explain less than half of the discrepancy, and the remainder lacks a known reason. Present in this sample are around 190,000 clones, roughly four fifths of which were seen just once. The ten largest make up approximately 3% of the sample. The sequenced sample consisted of PBMCs. Receptor source: a woman in her thirties in good health and CMV-seropositive.

The V and J genes are TRBV27 and TRBJ1-5; D uncertain. Germline CDR1 and CDR2: MNHEY and SMNVEV (reference sequence). The CDR3 is 16 residues long. The V and J ends lost 0 bases and 7 bases respectively, with 16 bases between them. CDR3 DNA: TGTGCCAGCAGTTTATCCTTCAGTGCCCTTAACCAGCCCCAGCATTTT. It is translated as CASSLSFSALNQPQHF.

This clone has more than one count but fewer than ten. This CDR3 is also generated by other DNA sequences in the sample. V and J are TRBV28 and TRBJ2-5, with D tentatively TRBD1 (6 bases). Germline V lookup: CDR1 MDHEN, CDR2 SYDVKM. Trimming shortened V by 0 bases and J by 1 base, and 6 bases separated the two germline ends. There are 14 residues in the CDR3. The CDR3 DNA reads TGTGCCAGCAGTTTATGGGACAGCCAAGAGACCCAGTACTTC. Translating it yields CASSLWDSQETQYF.

The CDR3 DNA follows: TGTGCCAGCAGCGTCAACAGGGATAACTATGGCTACACCTTC. It codes for CASSVNRDNYGYTF. The chain couples TRBV7-2 to TRBJ1-2, with TRBD1 as a possible D gene (6 bases). Germline values: CDR1 SGHTA, CDR2 FQGNSA. The CDR3 length is 14 residues. The V end lost 5 bases, the J end lost 1 base, and 11 bases lay between the germline ends.

Here the CDR3 DNA reads TGTGCCAGCAGTTTAAAAGCTAGCGGGAGTTTTGAGCAGTTCTTC. Protein product: CASSLKASGSFEQFF. This rearrangement joins TRBV27 to TRBJ2-1, with 10 positions matching TRBD2. V gave up 2 bases and J gave up 9 bases; unmatched junction bases: 7. The CDR3 is 15 residues long. Germline assignment: CDR1 MNHEY and CDR2 SMNVEV (reference sequence).

V is TRBV27 and J is TRBJ1-5, with D maybe TRBD1 (5 bases). The V end was cut by 2 bases, the J end by 7 bases, with 15 bases between. Germline CDR1 reads MNHEY; CDR2 reads SMNVEV (reference sequence). The CDR3 length is 15 residues. CDR3 nucleotides: TGTGCCAGCAGTTTACAAGGGGCTGGAAGGCAGCCCCAGCATTTT. Translated: CASSLQGAGRQPQHF.

This clone appeared a few times. The V call is TRBV28, the J call TRBJ2-6; TRBD1 matches at 7 bases. V shed 4 bases and J 0 bases; nucleotides not matched to a gene: 6. This CDR3 spans 17 amino acids. The germline gives CDR1 MDHEN, CDR2 SYDVKM. In DNA form, the CDR3 reads TGTGCCAGCAGTTCACAGGGGTTAGGCTCTGGGGCCAACGTCCTGACTTTC. Its protein product is CASSSQGLGSGANVLTF.

The J gene is TRBJ2-3, the V gene TRBV19, with 7 bases matching TRBD2. Per germline, CDR1 LNHDA and CDR2 SQIVND (reference sequence). Germline trimming cut 5 bases from V and 8 bases from J; bases unmatched to any gene: 13. The length of the CDR3 is 15 residues. CDR3 nucleotides: TGTGCCAGTAGTGGGCTAGCGGAGGGGAGGACTACGCAGTATTTT. As protein: CASSGLAEGRTTQYF.

This sequence joins TRBV19 and TRBJ2-7; TRBD2 agrees at 13 bases. The V segment lost 9 bases and the J segment 6 bases; nucleotides outside the gene matches: 5. The CDR3 loop spans 13 amino acids. Germline CDR1 and CDR2: LNHDA and SQIVND (reference sequence). CDR3 amino acids: CASGLAGVSEQYF. Written as DNA, the CDR3 is TGTGCCAGCGGACTAGCGGGAGTCAGCGAGCAGTACTTC.

This chain uses TRBV7-2 with TRBJ1-2; 7 bases are a match to TRBD1. The CDR3 sequence is 12 residues long. CDR1 is SGHTA and CDR2 is FQGNSA in the germline V gene. After removal of 5 bases from V and 7 bases from J, the junction contained 4 bases not matched to a gene. CDR3 region: CASSPRQGGYTF. DNA of the CDR3: TGTGCCAGCAGCCCCCGACAGGGTGGCTACACCTTC. Full variable domain (outside the CDR3, taken from reference TRBV7-2 and TRBJ1-2): GAGVSQSPSNKVTEKGKDVELRCDPISGHTALYWYRQSLGQGLEFLIYFQGNSAPDKSGLPSDRFSAERTGGSVSTLTIQRTQQEDSAVYLCASSPRQGGYTFGSGTRLTVV.

The chain recombines TRBV10-3 with TRBJ2-7; 10 bases line up with TRBD2. There are 14 residues in the CDR3. Trimming removed 3 bases from V and 2 bases from J; junction bases left unmatched: 1. CDR1 is ENHRY, CDR2 SYGVKD, per germline. The CDR3 is CAISDLAGAYEQYF. DNA for the CDR3: TGTGCCATCAGTGATCTAGCGGGAGCCTACGAGCAGTACTTC.

This clone was seen a single time. The chain is built from TRBV4-1 and TRBJ2-7, with TRBD2 matching 7 bases. V trimming: 1 base; J trimming: 2 bases; junction bases outside the gene matches: 5. CDR3 size: 15 residues. The V gene's germline CDR1 is MGHRA and CDR2 YSYEKL. DNA for the CDR3: TGCGCCAGCAGCCAAGCTAGCGGCCAAACCTACGAGCAGTACTTC. Translated: CASSQASGQTYEQYF.

The chain links TRBV28 to TRBJ1-1, with 7 nucleotides matching TRBD1. Germline-derived CDR1 and CDR2 are MDHEN and SYDVKM. The CDR3 contains 16 residues. V was pared by 5 bases and J by 3 bases, with 12 bases of the junction left unmatched. The CDR3 sequence: CASSPYPGGGHTEAFF. In nucleotides, the CDR3 is TGTGCCAGCAGTCCTTACCCCGGAGGGGGCCACACTGAAGCTTTCTTT.

This clone has a handful of counts. The chain combines TRBV7-2 with TRBJ2-3; 11 nucleotides line up with TRBD2. With V trimmed by 5 bases and J by 6 bases, 7 bases remained unmatched. CDR1 and CDR2 (germline): SGHTA, FQGNSA. The CDR3 extends over 15 amino acids. The CDR3: CASSNLAGGSDTQYF. CDR3 nucleotide sequence: TGTGCCAGCAGCAACCTAGCGGGAGGCAGTGATACGCAGTATTTT.

This chain joins TRBV28 and TRBJ2-7, with 7 bases fitting TRBD2. V shed 5 bases and J 3 bases; nucleotides not matched to a gene: 4. This CDR3 spans 13 amino acids. Germline V gene sequence: CDR1 MDHEN, CDR2 SYDVKM. In DNA form, the CDR3 reads TGTGCCAGCAGTACGGGCGGGGGCTACGAGCAGTACTTC. Protein product: CASSTGGGYEQYF.

This clone occurred once. The chain joins TRBV2 to TRBJ2-3; no clear D. Trimming pared 6 bases from V and 0 bases from J, leaving 10 bases between. Germline V CDR1 and CDR2: SNHLY, FYNNEI. The CDR3 is 14 residues long. CDR3 region: CASRERASTDTQYF. In nucleotides, the CDR3 is TGTGCCAGCAGGGAGCGAGCTAGCACAGATACGCAGTATTTT.

V is TRBV7-9 and J is TRBJ2-1; TRBD2 matches 14 bases. V dropped 5 bases and J dropped 9; count of bases not matched to a gene: 18. Germline CDR1 is SEHNR and CDR2 is FQNEAQ (reference sequence). This CDR3 is built from 19 residues. CDR3 in DNA: TGTGCCAGCAGCCCAACCGGGACTAGCGGGAGCCACGGAAGGGGTGAGCAGTTCTTC. As protein: CASSPTGTSGSHGRGEQFF.

This clone was detected once. V gene TRBV6-1 combines with J gene TRBJ1-1; tentatively, D is TRBD1 (5 bases). This CDR3 has 14 amino acids. The ends were cut back, 2 bases at V and 4 bases at J, with 11 bases in the middle. Germline V CDR1 and CDR2: MNHNS, SASEGT. This chain's CDR3 is CASSELIGATEAFF. CDR3 coding DNA: TGTGCCAGCAGTGAATTGATAGGGGCCACTGAAGCTTTCTTT.

Turning to this clone: Germline is not matched at one junction end, which may reflect a read error. The chain links TRBV7-9 to TRBJ2-7, with 10 bases that match TRBD1. This CDR3 has 14 amino acids. The germline gives CDR1 SEHNR, CDR2 FQNEAQ (reference sequence). CDR3 in DNA: TGTTCCAGCAGCTTAGAAGGGACAGGGGTCGAGCAGTACTTC. It yields the protein CSSSLEGTGVEQYF. The full variable domain, with the rest looked up from reference TRBV7-9 and TRBJ2-7, is DTGVSQNPRHKITKRGQNVTFRCDPISEHNRLYWYRQTLGQGPEFLTYFQNEAQLEKSRLLSDRFSAERPKGSFSTLEIQRTEQGDSAMYLCSSSLEGTGVEQYFGPGTRLTVT.

The V call is TRBV6-5, the J call TRBJ1-1, with D perhaps matching TRBD1 (5 bases). V was clipped by 2 bases and J by 0 bases, with 13 bases between them. Germline CDR1 MNHEY, CDR2 SVGAGI. The CDR3 totals 16 residues. Written as DNA, the CDR3 is TGTGCCAGCAGTTACGTTATTGGGGGGGTGAACACTGAAGCTTTCTTT. Residues: CASSYVIGGVNTEAFF.

This clone was observed a handful of times. The chain carries TRBV18 and TRBJ1-1, with D perhaps matching TRBD1 (6 bases). This CDR3 has 14 residues. The V gene lost 4 bases and the J gene lost 4 bases, with 13 bases spanning the gap. CDR1 KGHSH and CDR2 LQKENI come from the germline V gene. CDR3 amino acids: CASSLTGGGTEAFF. In DNA, the CDR3 is TGTGCCAGCTCACTGACGGGGGGCGGCACTGAAGCTTTCTTT. Combining the CDR3 with reference TRBV18 and TRBJ1-1 gives the whole variable domain NAGVMQNPRHLVRRRGQEARLRCSPMKGHSHVYWYRQLPEEGLKFMVYLQKENIIDESGMPKERFSAEFPKEGPSILRIQQVVRGDSAAYFCASSLTGGGTEAFFGQGTRLTVV.

The chain recombines TRBV19 with TRBJ1-2, with TRBD1 matching 11 bases. V dropped 8 bases and J dropped 5; count of bases not matched to a gene: 1. The V gene's germline CDR1 is LNHDA and CDR2 SQIVND (reference sequence). The CDR3 spans 12 residues. The CDR3 reads CASGQGAYGYTF. DNA for the CDR3: TGTGCCAGTGGACAGGGGGCGTATGGCTACACCTTC.

The V call is TRBV7-9, the J call TRBJ1-5; maybe TRBD1 (5 bases). The CDR3 covers 15 residues. Trimming removed 5 bases from V and 0 bases from J, with 11 bases in between. The germline gives CDR1 SEHNR, CDR2 FQNEAQ (reference sequence). Written as DNA, the CDR3 is TGTGCCAGCAGCCTGGACACCCGTAGCAATCAGCCCCAGCATTTT. It translates to CASSLDTRSNQPQHF.

As to this clone: An end of the junction does not agree with germline; a read error may underlie this. This chain joins TRBV6-1 and TRBJ1-2; tentatively, D is TRBD1 (5 bases). This CDR3 contains 15 residues. Germline CDR1 is MNHNS and CDR2 is SASEGT. The CDR3 protein is CASSDSGRTHYGHTF. For the CDR3, the DNA is TGTGCCAGCAGTGACTCAGGCCGGACACACTATGGCCACACCTTC.

The rearrangement links TRBV27 to TRBJ2-7, with 13 nucleotides matching TRBD2. This CDR3 contains 16 residues. Germline V gives CDR1 MNHEY, CDR2 SMNVEV (reference sequence). V trimming: 3 bases; J trimming: 6 bases; junction bases outside the gene matches: 8. The CDR3 protein is CASSFEIGTSGIEQYF. The DNA for the CDR3 is TGTGCCAGCAGTTTTGAAATCGGGACTAGCGGGATCGAGCAGTACTTC.

This rearrangement joins TRBV28 to TRBJ2-1, with TRBD2 identical over 10 bases. The CDR3 runs 16 residues. Germline CDR1 is MDHEN and CDR2 is SYDVKM. J was trimmed by 8 bases and V by 5 bases; bases with no gene match: 12. CDR3 amino acids: CASSKTAGGPRDEQFF. The CDR3, as DNA: TGTGCCAGCAGTAAGACAGCGGGAGGGCCTCGGGATGAGCAGTTCTTC.

The sample holds a few counts of this clone. V and J are TRBV27 and TRBJ1-1; D is uncertain. Trimming cost V 2 bases and J 4 bases, with 11 bases left between them. CDR1 MNHEY and CDR2 SMNVEV come from the germline V gene (reference sequence). This CDR3 contains 14 residues. The CDR3 region is CASSLIGGSTEAFF. The CDR3 bases are TGTGCCAGCAGTTTAATTGGCGGTAGCACTGAAGCTTTCTTT.

V gene TRBV6-1 combines with J gene TRBJ2-2; 7 positions match TRBD1. The CDR3 loop spans 15 amino acids. V lost 5 bases, J lost 4 bases, and 7 bases stayed unmatched. Germline V gene lookup returns CDR1 MNHNS and CDR2 SASEGT. The CDR3 DNA reads TGTGCCAGCAGTTCGACAGGGATCCTCACCGGGGAGCTGTTTTTT. It translates to CASSSTGILTGELFF.